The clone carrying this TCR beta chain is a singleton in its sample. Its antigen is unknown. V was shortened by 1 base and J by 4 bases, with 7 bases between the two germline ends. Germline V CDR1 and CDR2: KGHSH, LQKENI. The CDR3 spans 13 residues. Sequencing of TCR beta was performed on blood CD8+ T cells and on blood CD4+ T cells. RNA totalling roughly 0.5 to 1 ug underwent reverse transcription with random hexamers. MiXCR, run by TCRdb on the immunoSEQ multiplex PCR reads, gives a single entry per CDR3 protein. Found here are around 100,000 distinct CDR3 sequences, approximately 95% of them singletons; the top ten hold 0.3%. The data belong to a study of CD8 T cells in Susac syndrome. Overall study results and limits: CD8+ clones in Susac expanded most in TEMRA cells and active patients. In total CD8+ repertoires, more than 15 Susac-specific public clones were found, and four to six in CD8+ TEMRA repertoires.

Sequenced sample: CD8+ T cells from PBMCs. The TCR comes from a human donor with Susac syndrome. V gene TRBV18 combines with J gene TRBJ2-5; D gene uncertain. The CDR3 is CASSPRLRETQYF. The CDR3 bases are TGTGCCAGCTCACCACGGTTAAGAGAGACCCAGTACTTC.